This entry features one TCR beta chain sequence. The data belong to a study of blood T cell repertoires in COVID-19. Turning to the study itself: Spain, Italy and the United States supplied samples that represented acute and convalescent COVID-19. Sample material is recorded as cDNA or gDNA derived from T cells, B-cell-depleted T cells, or PBMCs.

Seattle patients were enrolled during active infection and followed longitudinally. The CDR3 contains 14 residues. V was pared by 2 bases and J by 1 base, with 8 bases between. Germline loops: CDR1 MNHEY, CDR2 SMNVEV (reference sequence). Using immunoSEQ multiplex PCR, the repertoire was profiled, and TCRdb retains in-frame clones only, with some absent. The sample contains more than 150,000 clones, around 81% of which appear only once. The source of this sequence is a woman over 75 with COVID-19, enrolled during active disease. Sequences were obtained from peripheral blood. The chain links TRBV27 to TRBJ1-1; D gene uncertain. The CDR3 DNA is TGTGCCAGCAGTTTAATCGGTCCGAACACTGAAGCTTTCTTT. Translation gives CASSLIGPNTEAFF.